The present entry profiles one TCR beta chain with its context. This sample was taken from a study of T cells in tuberculosis. Method: immunoSEQ multiplex PCR; TCRdb's copy keeps in-frame clones and lacks some. This table holds about 24,000 clones, about 95% found once. CDR1 is SGHDT and CDR2 is YYEEEE in the germline V gene. The V and J ends lost 6 bases and 8 bases, in that order; junction bases with no gene match: 7. This CDR3 contains 13 residues. The V gene is TRBV5-6, the J gene TRBJ2-1; 8 nucleotides agree with TRBD1. The sequencing sample was made of PBMCs. The source is a donor aged 10 to 29 with latent tuberculosis or without tuberculosis infection. CDR3 bases: TGTGCCAGCAACCCAGGGGGCGTTTATGAGCAGTTCTTC. This gives the protein CASNPGGVYEQFF.